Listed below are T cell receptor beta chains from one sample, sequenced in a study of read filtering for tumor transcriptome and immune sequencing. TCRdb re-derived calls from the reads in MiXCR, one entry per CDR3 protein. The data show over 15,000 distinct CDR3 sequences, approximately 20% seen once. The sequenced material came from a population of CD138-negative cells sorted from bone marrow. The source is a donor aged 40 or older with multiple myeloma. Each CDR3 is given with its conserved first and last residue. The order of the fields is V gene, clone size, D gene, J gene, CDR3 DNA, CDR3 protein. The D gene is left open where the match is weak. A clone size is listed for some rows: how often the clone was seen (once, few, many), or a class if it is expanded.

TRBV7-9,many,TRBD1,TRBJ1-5,TGTGCCAGCAGCGAACAGGGGGCTCGTCAGCCCCAGCATTTT,CASSEQGARQPQHF
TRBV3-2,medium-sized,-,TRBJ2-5,TGTGCCAGCATTCCCCGGGACATCGAGACCCAGTACTTC,CASIPRDIETQYF
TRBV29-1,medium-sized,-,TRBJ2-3,TGCAGCGTTGAAGATGGGCGGACTCGAACCACAGATACGCAGTATTTT,CSVEDGRTRTTDTQYF
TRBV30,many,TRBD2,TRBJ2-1,TGTGCCTGGAGTGCTCGAGCGGGAGGAATAAACAATGAGCAGTTCTTC,CAWSARAGGINNEQFF
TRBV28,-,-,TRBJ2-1,TGTGCCATCGCGAGGGGGAGCCACAATGAGCAGTTCTTC,CAIARGSHNEQFF
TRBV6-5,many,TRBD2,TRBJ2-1,TGTGCCAGCAGTTACTCGCGGGGGGCTTACAATGAGCAGTTCTTC,CASSYSRGAYNEQFF
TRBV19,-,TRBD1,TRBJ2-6,TGTGCCAGTAGTATAGGGACAGGGGGCTCTGGGGCCAACGTCCTGACTTTC,CASSIGTGGSGANVLTF
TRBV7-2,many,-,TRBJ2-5,TGTGCCAGCAGCTCAGAACCGGGACGGCAAGAGACCCAGTACTTC,CASSSEPGRQETQYF
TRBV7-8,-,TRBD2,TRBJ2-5,TGTGCCAGCAGCTTAGAGCTAGCGGGAGCAGAGACCCAGTACTTC,CASSLELAGAETQYF
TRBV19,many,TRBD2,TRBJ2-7,TGTGCCAGTAGTATGTATAAAGCTAGCGGGATCTCCTACGAGCAGTACTTC,CASSMYKASGISYEQYF
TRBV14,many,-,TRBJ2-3,TGTGCCAGCAGCTTGGGAGGCGGCCAAGCATGGACAGATACGCAGTATTTT,CASSLGGGQAWTDTQYF
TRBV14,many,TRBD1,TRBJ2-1,TGTGCCAGCAGCCAAGACCTCGACAGGGTTTCCTACAATGAGCAGTTCTTC,CASSQDLDRVSYNEQFF
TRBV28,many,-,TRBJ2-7,TGTGCCAGCAGTTTTATTCTACAGTCCCCTCTCTTC,CASSFILQSPLF
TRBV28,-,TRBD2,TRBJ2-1,TGTGCCAGCAGGAGGAGTAGCGGGAGTTCTGAGCAGTTCTTC,CASRRSSGSSEQFF
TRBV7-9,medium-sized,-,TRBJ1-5,TGTGCCAGCAGCACGGGGGCCGCTCAGCCCCAGCATTTT,CASSTGAAQPQHF
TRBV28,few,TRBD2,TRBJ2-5,TGTGCCAGCAGCCGACTAGCGGGAGTTAGAGAGACCCAGTACTTC,CASSRLAGVRETQYF
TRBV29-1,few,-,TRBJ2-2,TGCAGCGTTGAGCTTTTCAGGGGTCCATCCACCGGGGAGCTGTTTTTT,CSVELFRGPSTGELFF
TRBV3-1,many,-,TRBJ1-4,TGTGCCAGCAGCCAGGATTGGGGCGCGATCAATGAAAAACTGTTTTTT,CASSQDWGAINEKLFF
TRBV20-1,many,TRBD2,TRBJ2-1,TGCAGTGCTAGAGATCGGGCTAGCGGGAATGAGCAGTTCTTC,CSARDRASGNEQFF
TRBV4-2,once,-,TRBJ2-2,TGTGCCAGCAGCCCCGACGTCCAGGAGATCAACACCGGGGAGCTGTTTTTT,CASSPDVQEINTGELFF
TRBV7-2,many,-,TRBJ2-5,TGTGCCAGCAACAGAAGGGGGGAGACCCAGTACTTC,CASNRRGETQYF
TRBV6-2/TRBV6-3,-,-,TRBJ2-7,TGTGCCAGCAGTCCCGGACGGTCCTACGAGCAGTACTTC,CASSPGRSYEQYF
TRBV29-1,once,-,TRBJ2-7,TGCAGTGTTGGAGCCAGTAGAGGGGAAGGGCAGTACTTC,CSVGASRGEGQYF
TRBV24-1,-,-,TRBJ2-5,TGTGCCACCAGTGCCACCGGGACCCAAGAGACCCAGTACTTC,CATSATGTQETQYF
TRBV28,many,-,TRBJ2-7,TGTGCCAGCACCGCCTCCTACGAGCAGTACTTC,CASTASYEQYF
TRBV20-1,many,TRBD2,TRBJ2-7,TGCAGTGCTAGCGCCGGACTAGCGGGCGACTACGAGCAGTACTTC,CSASAGLAGDYEQYF
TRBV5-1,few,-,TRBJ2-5,TGCGCCAGCAGCCCCAGGCCGGGACACGAAGAGACCCAGTACTTC,CASSPRPGHEETQYF
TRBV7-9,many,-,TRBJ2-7,TGTGCCAGCAGCCCCCAGACATTGGGCGAGCAGTACTTC,CASSPQTLGEQYF